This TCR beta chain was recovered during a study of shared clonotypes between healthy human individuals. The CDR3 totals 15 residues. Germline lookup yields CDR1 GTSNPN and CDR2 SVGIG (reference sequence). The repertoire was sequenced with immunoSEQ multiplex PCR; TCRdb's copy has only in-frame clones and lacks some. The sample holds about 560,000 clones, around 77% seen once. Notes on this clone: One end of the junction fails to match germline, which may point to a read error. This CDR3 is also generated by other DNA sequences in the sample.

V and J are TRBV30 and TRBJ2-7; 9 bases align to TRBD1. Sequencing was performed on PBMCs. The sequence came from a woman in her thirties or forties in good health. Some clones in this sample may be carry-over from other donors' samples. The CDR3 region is CAWGRDRASSYEQYF. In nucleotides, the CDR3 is TGCGCCTGGGGAAGGGACAGGGCGAGCTCCTACGAGCAGTACTTC.